A selection of T cell receptor beta chains follows, all from one sample in a study of cytomegalovirus exposure and HLA in healthy donors. The table came from immunoSEQ multiplex PCR; TCRdb's copy has only in-frame clones and leaves some out. Of over 90,000 clones detected, around 85% appear once; the ten largest clones hold under 5.5%. Sequenced material: PBMCs. These receptors were obtained from a man aged 40-49 years in good health and CMV-seropositive. Each CDR3 is given with its conserved first and last residue. A D gene is named only where the DNA matches it firmly. Size tells how often a clone was seen (once, few, many) or the class of an expanded clone, and some rows leave it out.

J	D	size	V	DNA	CDR3
TRBJ2-3	-	-	TRBV5-1	TGCGCCAGCAGCTTTGATCAGGGCACAGATACGCAGTATTTT	CASSFDQGTDTQYF
TRBJ1-6	-	-	TRBV5-5	TGTGCCAGCAGCTTCGGCCAAGGGGAGGGGAATTCACCCCTCCACTTT	CASSFGQGEGNSPLHF
TRBJ1-1	TRBD1	-	TRBV11-2	TGTGCCAGCAGGGCTAATAAGACAGGGCGCACTGAAGCTTTCTTT	CASRANKTGRTEAFF
TRBJ2-6	-	-	TRBV4-1	TGCGCCAGCAGCCTACCGGGACACCTAGCTGTTAGCTCTGGGGCCAACGTCCTGACTTTC	CASSLPGHLAVSSGANVLTF
TRBJ2-1	TRBD2	few	TRBV5-4	TGTGCCAGCAGCTTGGGCAGGTCTAGCGGGGGCGGTCACAATGAGCAGTTCTTC	CASSLGRSSGGGHNEQFF
TRBJ1-5	-	-	TRBV28	TGTGCCAGCAGTTTAGGAGGGGGCAATCAGCCCCAGCATTTT	CASSLGGGNQPQHF
TRBJ2-7	-	-	TRBV7-9	TGTGCCAGCAGCTTTGACCAGGGGACCTACGAGCAGTACTTC	CASSFDQGTYEQYF
TRBJ1-2	-	few	TRBV6-5	TGTGCCAGCAGGACCGCGGTCGACTATGGCTACACCTTC	CASRTAVDYGYTF
TRBJ2-7	-	-	TRBV7-8	TGTGCCAGCAGCTTAGCGCGGCTGGGGGCGACGACCTACGAGCAGTACTTC	CASSLARLGATTYEQYF
TRBJ1-5	-	-	TRBV6-1	TGTGCCAGCAGCTCAGGGGCCCGCAATCAGCCCCAGCATTTT	CASSSGARNQPQHF
TRBJ2-2	-	-	TRBV28	TGTGCCAGCAGTACCGACAGCTTAACCGGGGAGCTGTTTTTT	CASSTDSLTGELFF
TRBJ1-6	TRBD1	-	TRBV2	TGTGCCAGCACGCAGTACCCGACAGGGTCACCCCTCCACTTT	CASTQYPTGSPLHF
TRBJ1-1	-	-	TRBV30	TGTGCCTGGAGGGGAGAAGGGAATCGGAACACTGAAGCTTTCTTT	CAWRGEGNRNTEAFF
TRBJ2-7	TRBD2	-	TRBV13	TGTGCCAGCAGCTCGCACCCTAGCGGGAGTGAGCAGTACTTC	CASSSHPSGSEQYF
TRBJ1-2	TRBD1	few	TRBV5-4	TGTGCCAGCAGCTTGGAATACGGGACAGGGGGGGGCTACACCTTC	CASSLEYGTGGGYTF
TRBJ1-1	TRBD1	-	TRBV7-8	TGTGCCAGCAGCGCCAGGACAGGTGAGAACACTGAAGCTTTCTTT	CASSARTGENTEAFF
TRBJ1-2	-	-	TRBV18	TGTGCCAGCTCACCAAATGGGCGGGAAAACTATGGCTACACCTTC	CASSPNGRENYGYTF
TRBJ2-7	-	-	TRBV5-1	TGCGCCAGCAGCTTGAACGGGGAACCCTACGAGCAGTACTTC	CASSLNGEPYEQYF
TRBJ2-3	-	-	TRBV5-1	TGCGCCAGCAGCTTGGGCGGCACAGATACGCAGTATTTT	CASSLGGTDTQYF
TRBJ2-2	TRBD2	-	TRBV15	TGTGCCACCACCAAGGGAGGGGCCGGGGAGCTGTTTTTT	CATTKGGAGELFF
TRBJ2-2	TRBD2	few	TRBV30	TGTGCCTGGAGGGGGACTAGCGGGGGGGCGCAGAACACCGGGGAGCTGTTTTTT	CAWRGTSGGAQNTGELFF
TRBJ2-3	TRBD2	-	TRBV9	TGTGCCAGCAGCGTAGTTGAGCGGGAGACAGATACGCAGTATTTT	CASSVVERETDTQYF
TRBJ1-5	-	few	TRBV6-1	TGTGCCAGCAGTGAGGCCAGGAATCAGCCCCAGCATTTT	CASSEARNQPQHF
TRBJ2-3	-	-	TRBV11-3	TGTGCCAGCAGCCCACATGGGGACAACACAGATACGCAGTATTTT	CASSPHGDNTDTQYF
TRBJ1-1	TRBD1	-	TRBV28	TGTGCCAGCAGTTTACCAGATAGAACAGGGGAAGGTGGCTCGGGAGCTTTCTTT	CASSLPDRTGEGGSGAFF
TRBJ1-3	-	-	TRBV5-1	TGCGCCAGCAGCTTTTTCCCCGACGGACTCACGCCCTCTGGAAACACCATATATTTT	CASSFFPDGLTPSGNTIYF
TRBJ1-2	TRBD1	-	TRBV7-9	TGTTCCAGCAGCTTAGGAGGGGGACAGGCCAACTATGGCTACACCTTC	CSSSLGGGQANYGYTF
TRBJ2-1	TRBD2	-	TRBV10-2	TGCGCCAGCTCCCGAGGGGGACTAGCGGGGGCGAGCTCCTACAATGAGCAGTTCTTC	CASSRGGLAGASSYNEQFF
TRBJ1-4	-	-	TRBV30	TGTGCCTGGAGTGTAGCAGGGACTTCTAATGAAAAACTGTTTTTT	CAWSVAGTSNEKLFF
TRBJ1-2	TRBD1	few	TRBV4-2	TGTGCCAGCAGCCCGAGTGACAGGGGGCAAGATGGCTACACCTTC	CASSPSDRGQDGYTF
TRBJ2-3	TRBD2	-	TRBV6-6	TGTGCCAGCAGACCGGGACTAGCTAGCACAGATACGCAGTATTTT	CASRPGLASTDTQYF
TRBJ2-5	TRBD1	few	TRBV10-2	TGCGCCAGCAGTGCCGGGACAGGGCAGACCCAGTACTTC	CASSAGTGQTQYF
TRBJ2-4	-	-	TRBV6-6	TGTGCCAGCACCAAGGGGGCCAAAAACATTCAGTACTTC	CASTKGAKNIQYF
TRBJ2-7	-	-	TRBV2	TGTGCCAGCAGTTCACAGGGATCCAACGAGCAGTACTTC	CASSSQGSNEQYF
TRBJ2-7	TRBD2	-	TRBV7-8	TGTGCCAGCAGCTTAGGGACTAGCGGGAGTTACACCTACGAGCAGTACTTC	CASSLGTSGSYTYEQYF
TRBJ2-5	-	-	TRBV18	TGTGCCAGCTCCCCGTCGAGAAGCGGGGAGACCCAGTACTTC	CASSPSRSGETQYF
TRBJ2-3	-	-	TRBV2	TGTGCCGGCAATCGGGACTCCTACTCCAGCACAGATACGCAGTATTTT	CAGNRDSYSSTDTQYF
TRBJ1-5	-	-	TRBV2	TGTGCCAGCAGTGAAGCACTTCGACAGGCGGGCAATCAGCCCCAGCATTTT	CASSEALRQAGNQPQHF
TRBJ1-3	-	-	TRBV10-3	TGTGCCATCAAATCGGGATCAATGCCTGGAAACACCATATATTTT	CAIKSGSMPGNTIYF
TRBJ1-1	-	-	TRBV7-2	TGTGCCAGCAGCTCCTACGACGGGTACACTGAAGCTTTCTTT	CASSSYDGYTEAFF